The sequence of this T cell receptor beta chain was determined in a study of cytomegalovirus exposure and HLA in healthy donors. Donors consisted of healthy bone marrow donors. Worth noting for this clone: Its antigen is unknown. The sample has other DNA sequences that encode this CDR3 too.

Whole-study results and caveats: 164 TCR beta chains were listed as cytomegalovirus-associated. Most TCR beta V segments were productive about 90% or about 30% of the time in an earlier analysis.

Primers included in the PCR were 60 Vbeta and 13 Jbeta primers. As originally analysed: A follow-up analysis tallied 86 million or so unique TCR beta chains, approximately 10 million shared. Assay: immunoSEQ multiplex PCR; the TCRdb copy retains only in-frame clones and omits some. That table gives V, J and clone size, and the DNA gave D and trimming. The data show about 220,000 clones, around 76% seen once. The CDR3 contains 18 residues. Germline CDR1 MGHDK, CDR2 SYGVNS. V was shortened by 3 bases and J by 0 bases, with 18 bases between the two germline ends. The clonotype comes from a young man in good health and CMV-seronegative. The gene calls are TRBV25-1 and TRBJ1-3; D is unresolved. Sample: PBMCs. The CDR3 is CASSESYRQTYSGNTIYF. The CDR3 DNA follows: TGTGCCAGCAGTGAGTCCTATCGCCAAACCTACTCTGGAAACACCATATATTTT.